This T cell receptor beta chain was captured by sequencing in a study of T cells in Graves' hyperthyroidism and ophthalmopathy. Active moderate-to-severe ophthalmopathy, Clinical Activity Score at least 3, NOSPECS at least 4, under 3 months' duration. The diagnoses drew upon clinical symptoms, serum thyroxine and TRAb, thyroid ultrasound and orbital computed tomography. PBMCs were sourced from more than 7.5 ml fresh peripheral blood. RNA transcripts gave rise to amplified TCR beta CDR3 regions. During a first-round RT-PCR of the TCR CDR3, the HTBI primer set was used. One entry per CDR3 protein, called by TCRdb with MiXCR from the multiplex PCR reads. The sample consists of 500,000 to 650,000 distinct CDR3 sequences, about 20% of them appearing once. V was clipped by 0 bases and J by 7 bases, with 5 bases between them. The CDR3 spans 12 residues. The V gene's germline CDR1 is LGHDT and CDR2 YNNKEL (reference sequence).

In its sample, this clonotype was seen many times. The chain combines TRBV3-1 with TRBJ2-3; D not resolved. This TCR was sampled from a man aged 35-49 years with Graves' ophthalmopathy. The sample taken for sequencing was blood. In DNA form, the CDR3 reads TGTGCCAGCAGCCAAGAAGGGAATACGCAGTATTTT. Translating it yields CASSQEGNTQYF.